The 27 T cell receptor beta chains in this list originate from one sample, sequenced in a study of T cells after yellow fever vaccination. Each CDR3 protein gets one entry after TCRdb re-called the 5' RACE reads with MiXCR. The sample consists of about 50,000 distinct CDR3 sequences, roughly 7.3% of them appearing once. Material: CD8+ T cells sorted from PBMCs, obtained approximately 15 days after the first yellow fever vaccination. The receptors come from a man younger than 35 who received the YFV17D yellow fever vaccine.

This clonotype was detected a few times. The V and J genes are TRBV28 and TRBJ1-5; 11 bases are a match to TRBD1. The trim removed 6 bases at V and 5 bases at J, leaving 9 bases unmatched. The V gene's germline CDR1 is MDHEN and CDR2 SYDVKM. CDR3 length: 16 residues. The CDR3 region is CASSSGQGAIHQPQHF. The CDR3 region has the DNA TGTGCCAGCAGCTCCGGACAGGGGGCAATTCATCAGCCCCAGCATTTT.

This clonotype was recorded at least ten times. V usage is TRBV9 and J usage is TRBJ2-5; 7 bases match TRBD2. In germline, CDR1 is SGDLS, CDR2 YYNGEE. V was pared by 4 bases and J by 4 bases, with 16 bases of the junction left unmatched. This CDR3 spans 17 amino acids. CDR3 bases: TGTGCCAGCAGCCCCGAAGCCGGACTAGAACTCTCAGAGACCCAGTACTTC. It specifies CASSPEAGLELSETQYF. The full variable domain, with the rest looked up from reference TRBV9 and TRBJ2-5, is DSGVTQTPKHLITATGQRVTLRCSPRSGDLSVYWYQQSLDQGLQFLIQYYNGEERAKGNILERFSAQQFPDLHSELNLSSLELGDSALYFCASSPEAGLELSETQYFGPGTRLLVL.

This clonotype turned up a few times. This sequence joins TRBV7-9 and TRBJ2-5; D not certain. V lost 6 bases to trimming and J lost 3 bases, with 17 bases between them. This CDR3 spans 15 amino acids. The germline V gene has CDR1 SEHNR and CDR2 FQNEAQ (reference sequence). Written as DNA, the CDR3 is TGTGCCAGCAGTTCGCTTAGTTCATGGAAAGAGACCCAGTACTTC. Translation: CASSSLSSWKETQYF.

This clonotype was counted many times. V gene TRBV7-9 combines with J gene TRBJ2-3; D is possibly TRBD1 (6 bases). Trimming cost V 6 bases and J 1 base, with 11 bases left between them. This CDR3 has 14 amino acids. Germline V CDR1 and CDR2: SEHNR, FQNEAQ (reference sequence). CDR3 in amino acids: CASRGAFGTDTQYF. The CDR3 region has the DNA TGTGCCAGCAGGGGGGCTTTTGGCACAGATACGCAGTATTTT.

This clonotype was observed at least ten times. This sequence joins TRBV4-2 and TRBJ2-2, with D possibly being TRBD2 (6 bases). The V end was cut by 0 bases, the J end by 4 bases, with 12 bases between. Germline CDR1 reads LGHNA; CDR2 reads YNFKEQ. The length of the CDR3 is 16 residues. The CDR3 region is CASSQEGRTRTGELFF. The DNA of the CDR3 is TGTGCCAGCAGCCAAGAGGGGAGGACCCGCACCGGGGAGCTGTTTTTT.

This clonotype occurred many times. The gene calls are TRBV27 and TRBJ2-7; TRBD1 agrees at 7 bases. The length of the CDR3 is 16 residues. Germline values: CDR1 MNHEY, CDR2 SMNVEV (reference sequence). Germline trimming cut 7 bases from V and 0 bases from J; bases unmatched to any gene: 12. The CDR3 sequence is CASTRTGTRSSYEQYF. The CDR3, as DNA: TGTGCCAGCACGAGGACAGGAACAAGGAGCTCCTACGAGCAGTACTTC.

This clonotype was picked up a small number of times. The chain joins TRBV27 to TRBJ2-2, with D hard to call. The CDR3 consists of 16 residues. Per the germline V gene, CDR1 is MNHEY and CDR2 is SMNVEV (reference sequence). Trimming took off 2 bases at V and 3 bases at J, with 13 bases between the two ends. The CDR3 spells CASSLRQHAYTGELFF. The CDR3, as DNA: TGTGCCAGCAGTTTACGGCAGCACGCCTACACCGGGGAGCTGTTTTTT.

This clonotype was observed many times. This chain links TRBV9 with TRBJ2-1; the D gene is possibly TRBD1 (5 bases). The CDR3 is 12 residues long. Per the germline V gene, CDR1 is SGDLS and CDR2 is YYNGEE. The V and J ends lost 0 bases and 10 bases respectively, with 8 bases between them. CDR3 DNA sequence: TGTGCCAGCAGCGTAGGGGGCAGCGAGCAGTTCTTC. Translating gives CASSVGGSEQFF.

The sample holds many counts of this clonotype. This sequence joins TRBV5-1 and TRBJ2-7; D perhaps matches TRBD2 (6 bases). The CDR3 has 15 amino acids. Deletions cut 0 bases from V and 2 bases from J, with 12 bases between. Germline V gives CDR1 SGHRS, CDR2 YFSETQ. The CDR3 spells CASSLERVAAYEQYF. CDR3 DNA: TGCGCCAGCAGCTTGGAGCGGGTAGCGGCCTACGAGCAGTACTTC.

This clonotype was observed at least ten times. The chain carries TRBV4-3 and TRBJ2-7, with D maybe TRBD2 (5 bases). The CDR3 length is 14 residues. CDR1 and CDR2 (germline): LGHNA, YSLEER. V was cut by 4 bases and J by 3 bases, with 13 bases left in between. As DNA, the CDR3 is TGCGCCAGCAGCCCCCAGCGAGGAGGCTACGAGCAGTACTTC. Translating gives CASSPQRGGYEQYF.

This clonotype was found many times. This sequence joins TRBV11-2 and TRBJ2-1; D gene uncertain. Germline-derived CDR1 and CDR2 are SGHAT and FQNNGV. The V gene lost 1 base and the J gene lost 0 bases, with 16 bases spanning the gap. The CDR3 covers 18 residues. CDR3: CASSLGPLPGSSYNEQFF. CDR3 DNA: TGTGCCAGCAGCTTAGGCCCCCTACCGGGTAGCTCCTACAATGAGCAGTTCTTC.

The CDR3: CASSLAASGESEQFF. The CDR3 DNA follows: TGTGCCAGCAGCTTAGCGGCTAGCGGGGAGAGTGAGCAGTTCTTC. This chain connects TRBV7-6 to TRBJ2-1; 9 bases line up with TRBD2. The CDR3 extends over 15 amino acids. V lost 0 bases to trimming and J lost 9 bases; unmatched junction nucleotides: 6. Germline CDR1 and CDR2: SGHVS and FNYEAQ.

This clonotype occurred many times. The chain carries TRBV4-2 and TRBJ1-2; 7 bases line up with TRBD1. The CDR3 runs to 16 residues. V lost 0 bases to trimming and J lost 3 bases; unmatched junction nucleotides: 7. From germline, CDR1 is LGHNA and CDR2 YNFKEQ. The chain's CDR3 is CASSQEGTVVYYGYTF. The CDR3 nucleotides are TGTGCCAGCAGCCAAGAGGGGACAGTCGTTTACTATGGCTACACCTTC.

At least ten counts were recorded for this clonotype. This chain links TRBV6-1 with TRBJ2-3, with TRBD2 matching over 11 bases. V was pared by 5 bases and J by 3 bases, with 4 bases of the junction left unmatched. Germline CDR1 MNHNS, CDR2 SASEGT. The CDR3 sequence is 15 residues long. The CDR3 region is CASSLAGGGTDTQYF. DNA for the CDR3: TGTGCCAGCAGTCTAGCGGGGGGTGGGACAGATACGCAGTATTTT.

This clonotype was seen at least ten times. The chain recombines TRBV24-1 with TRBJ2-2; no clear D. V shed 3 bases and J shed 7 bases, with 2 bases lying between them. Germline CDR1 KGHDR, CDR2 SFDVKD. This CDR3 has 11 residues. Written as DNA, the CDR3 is TGTGCCACCAGTGATGTCGGGGAGCTGTTTTTT. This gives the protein CATSDVGELFF.

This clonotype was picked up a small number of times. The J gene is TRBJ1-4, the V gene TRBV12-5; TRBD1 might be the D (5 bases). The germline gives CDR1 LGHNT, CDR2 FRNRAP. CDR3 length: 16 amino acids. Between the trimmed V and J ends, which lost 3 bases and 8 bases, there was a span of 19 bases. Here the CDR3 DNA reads TGTGCTAGTGGTTTCCTAATCCAGGGTTTGGAGGAAAAACTGTTTTTT. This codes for CASGFLIQGLEEKLFF.

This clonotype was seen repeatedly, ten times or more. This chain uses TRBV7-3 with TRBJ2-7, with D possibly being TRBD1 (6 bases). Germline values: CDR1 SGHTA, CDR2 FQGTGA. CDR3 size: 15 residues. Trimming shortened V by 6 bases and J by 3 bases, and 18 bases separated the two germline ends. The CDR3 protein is CASSLAPGHIYEQYF. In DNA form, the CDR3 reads TGTGCCAGCAGTCTAGCCCCGGGACACATCTACGAGCAGTACTTC.

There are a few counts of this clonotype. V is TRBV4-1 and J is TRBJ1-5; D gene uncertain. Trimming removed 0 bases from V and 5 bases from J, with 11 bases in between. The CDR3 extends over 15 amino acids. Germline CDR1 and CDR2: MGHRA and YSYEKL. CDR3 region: CASSQEYLTDQPQHF. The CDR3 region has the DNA TGCGCCAGCAGCCAAGAATATCTAACTGATCAGCCCCAGCATTTT.

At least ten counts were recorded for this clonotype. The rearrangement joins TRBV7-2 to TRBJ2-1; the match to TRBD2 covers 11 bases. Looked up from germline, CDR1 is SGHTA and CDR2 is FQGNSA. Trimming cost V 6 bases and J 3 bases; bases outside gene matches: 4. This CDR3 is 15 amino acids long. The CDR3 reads CASSLTSGDYNEQFF. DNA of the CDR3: TGTGCCAGCAGTTTGACTAGCGGGGACTACAATGAGCAGTTCTTC. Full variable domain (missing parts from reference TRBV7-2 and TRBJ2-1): GAGVSQSPSNKVTEKGKDVELRCDPISGHTALYWYRQSLGQGLEFLIYFQGNSAPDKSGLPSDRFSAERTGGSVSTLTIQRTQQEDSAVYLCASSLTSGDYNEQFFGPGTRLTVL.

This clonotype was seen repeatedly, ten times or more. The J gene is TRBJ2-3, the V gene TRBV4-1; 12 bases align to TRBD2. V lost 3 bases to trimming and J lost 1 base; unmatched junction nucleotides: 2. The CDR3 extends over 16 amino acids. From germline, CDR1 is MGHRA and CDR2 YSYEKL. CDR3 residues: CASSHRLAGGTDTQYF. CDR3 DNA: TGCGCCAGCAGCCACCGACTAGCGGGGGGCACAGATACGCAGTATTTT.

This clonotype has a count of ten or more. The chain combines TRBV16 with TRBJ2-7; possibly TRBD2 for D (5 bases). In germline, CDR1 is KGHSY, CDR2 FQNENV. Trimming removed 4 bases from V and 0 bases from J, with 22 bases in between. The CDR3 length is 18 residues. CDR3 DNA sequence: TGTGCCAGCAGCCCCTCGGGGTTACTGAACGATTTCTCCTACGAGCAGTACTTC. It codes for CASSPSGLLNDFSYEQYF.

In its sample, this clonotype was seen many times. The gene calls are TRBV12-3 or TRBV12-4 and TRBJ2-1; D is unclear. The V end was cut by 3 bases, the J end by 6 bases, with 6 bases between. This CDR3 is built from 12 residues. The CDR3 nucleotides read TGTGCCAGCAGTTTTGGCCCCAATGAGCAGTTCTTC. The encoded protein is CASSFGPNEQFF.

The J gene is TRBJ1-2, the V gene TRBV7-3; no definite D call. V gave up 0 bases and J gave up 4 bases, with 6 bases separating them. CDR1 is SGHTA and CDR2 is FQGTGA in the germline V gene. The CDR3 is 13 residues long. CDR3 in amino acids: CASSLTSSYGYTF. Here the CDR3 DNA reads TGTGCCAGCAGCTTAACGTCCAGCTATGGCTACACCTTC. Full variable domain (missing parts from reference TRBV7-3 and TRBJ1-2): GAGVSQTPSNKVTEKGKYVELRCDPISGHTALYWYRQSLGQGPEFLIYFQGTGAADDSGLPNDRFFAVRPEGSVSTLKIQRTERGDSAVYLCASSLTSSYGYTFGSGTRLTVV.

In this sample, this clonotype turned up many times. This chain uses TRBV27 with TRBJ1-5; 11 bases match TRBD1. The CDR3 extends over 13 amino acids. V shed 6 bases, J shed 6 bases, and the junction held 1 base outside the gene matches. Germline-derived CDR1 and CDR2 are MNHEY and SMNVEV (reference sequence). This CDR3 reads CASSGTGGQPQHF. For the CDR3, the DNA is TGTGCCAGCAGCGGGACAGGGGGTCAGCCCCAGCATTTT.

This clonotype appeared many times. The CDR3 DNA is TGTGCCAGCATCGGGTACCGGGCTTCTGGAAACACCATATATTTT. Its protein is CASIGYRASGNTIYF. The chain combines TRBV6-5 with TRBJ1-3; D not certain. CDR1 and CDR2 from the germline V gene are MNHEY and SVGAGI. V lost 7 bases, J lost 1 base, and 14 bases lay in between. This CDR3 comprises 15 residues.

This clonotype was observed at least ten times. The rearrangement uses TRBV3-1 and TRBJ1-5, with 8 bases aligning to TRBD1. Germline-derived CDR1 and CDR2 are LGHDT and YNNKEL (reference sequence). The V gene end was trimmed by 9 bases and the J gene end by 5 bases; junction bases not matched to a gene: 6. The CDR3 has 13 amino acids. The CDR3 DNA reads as TGTGCCAGTCAGGGACAGGTAGATCAGCCCCAGCATTTT. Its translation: CASQGQVDQPQHF. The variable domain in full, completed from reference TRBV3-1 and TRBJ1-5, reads DTAVSQTPKYLVTQMGNDKSIKCEQNLGHDTMYWYKQDSKKFLKIMFSYNNKELIINETVPNRFSPKSPDKAHLNLHINSLELGDSAVYFCASQGQVDQPQHFGDGTRLSIL.

The CDR3 spells CASSLPTGMKGQYF. CDR3 sequence (DNA): TGTGCCAGCAGCTTACCGACAGGGATGAAGGGTCAGTACTTC. The rearrangement links TRBV11-2 to TRBJ2-4; TRBD1 aligns across 7 bases. V was pared by 2 bases and J by 12 bases, with 10 bases of the junction left unmatched. CDR1 is SGHAT and CDR2 is FQNNGV in the germline V gene. CDR3 size: 14 residues.